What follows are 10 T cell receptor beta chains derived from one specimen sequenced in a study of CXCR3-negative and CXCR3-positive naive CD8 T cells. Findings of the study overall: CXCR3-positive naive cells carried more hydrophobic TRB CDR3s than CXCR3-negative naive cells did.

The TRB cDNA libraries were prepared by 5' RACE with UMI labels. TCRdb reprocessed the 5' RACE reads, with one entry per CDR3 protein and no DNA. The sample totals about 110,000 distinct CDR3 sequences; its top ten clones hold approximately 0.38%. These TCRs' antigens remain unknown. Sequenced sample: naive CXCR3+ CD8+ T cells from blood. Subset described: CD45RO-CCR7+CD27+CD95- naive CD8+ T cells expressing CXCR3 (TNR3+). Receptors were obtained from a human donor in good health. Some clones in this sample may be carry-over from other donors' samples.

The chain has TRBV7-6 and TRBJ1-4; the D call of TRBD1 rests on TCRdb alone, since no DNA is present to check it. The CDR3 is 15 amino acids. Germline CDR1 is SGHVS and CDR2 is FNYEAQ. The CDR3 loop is CASSLQPGAGEKLFF.

This chain's CDR3 is CASSKVYEQYF. The genes are TRBV21-1 and TRBJ2-7. TRBV21-1 is flagged as a pseudogene. The CDR3 covers 11 residues.

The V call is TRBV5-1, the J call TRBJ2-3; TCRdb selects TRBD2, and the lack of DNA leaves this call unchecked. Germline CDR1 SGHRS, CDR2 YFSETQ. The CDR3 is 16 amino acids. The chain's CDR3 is CASSFGSGGATDTQYF.

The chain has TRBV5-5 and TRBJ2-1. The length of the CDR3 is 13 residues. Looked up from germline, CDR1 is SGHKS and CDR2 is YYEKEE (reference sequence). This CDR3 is CASSPDPYNEQFF.

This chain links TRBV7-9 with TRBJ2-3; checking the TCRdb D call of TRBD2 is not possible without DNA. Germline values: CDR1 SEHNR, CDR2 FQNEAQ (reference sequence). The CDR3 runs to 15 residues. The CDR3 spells CASSAGTRATDTQYF.

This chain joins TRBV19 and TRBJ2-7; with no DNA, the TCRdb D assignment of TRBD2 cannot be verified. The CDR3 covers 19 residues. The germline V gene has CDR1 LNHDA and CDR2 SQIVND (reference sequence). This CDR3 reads CASSREQGRTSGPVYEQYF.

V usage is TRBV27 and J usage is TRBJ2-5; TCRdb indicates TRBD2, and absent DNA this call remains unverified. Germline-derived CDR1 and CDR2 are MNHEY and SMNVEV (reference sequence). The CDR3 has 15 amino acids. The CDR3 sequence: CASSSGTSLEETQYF.

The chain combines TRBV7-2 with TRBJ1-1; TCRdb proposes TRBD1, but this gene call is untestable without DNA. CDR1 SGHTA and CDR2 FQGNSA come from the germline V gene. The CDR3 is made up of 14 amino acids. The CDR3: CASSPWDTHTEAFF.

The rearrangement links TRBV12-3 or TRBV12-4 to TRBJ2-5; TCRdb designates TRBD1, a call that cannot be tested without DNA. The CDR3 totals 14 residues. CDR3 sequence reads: CASSSRDYQETQYF.

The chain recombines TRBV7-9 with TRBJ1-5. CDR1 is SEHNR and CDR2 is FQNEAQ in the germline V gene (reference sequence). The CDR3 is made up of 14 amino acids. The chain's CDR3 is CASSTGGINQPQHF. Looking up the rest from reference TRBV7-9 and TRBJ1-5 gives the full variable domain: DTGVSQNPRHKITKRGQNVTFRCDPISEHNRLYWYRQTLGQGPEFLTYFQNEAQLEKSRLLSDRFSAERPKGSFSTLEIQRTEQGDSAMYLCASSTGGINQPQHFGDGTRLSIL.